Presented here are 18 T cell receptor delta chains from one specimen sequenced in a study of human gamma delta and Vdelta1 T cells. TCRdb called clones anew from the PCR reads with CATT. The data hold roughly 13,000 delta-chain clones, with under 55% observed a single time. Antigens for these TCRs are unknown. Sequenced: Vdelta1 gamma-delta T cells from blood grown in culture (DOT cells). The origin of the receptors is a human donor in good health.

A few counts support this clone. This chain links TRDV1 with TRDJ1; a possible D gene is TRDD2 (6 bases). The ends were cut back, 9 bases at V and 6 bases at J, with 29 bases in the middle. Germline V gene lookup returns CDR1 TSWWSYY and CDR2 QGS. This CDR3 has 17 amino acids. CDR3 bases: TGTGCTCTATCAAATCCTTCCCCTACCCCCCCGGGTAATAAACTCATCTTT. It specifies CALSNPSPTPPGNKLIF.

V gene TRDV1 combines with J gene TRDJ1; a weak D match, TRDD3 (10 bases). Trimming took off 4 bases at V and 3 bases at J, with 36 bases between the two ends. The germline CDR1 and CDR2 sequences are TSWWSYY and QGS. The CDR3 sequence is 22 residues long. The CDR3 DNA reads as TGTGCTCTTGGGGCTCCCCGCCTTCCTACAACTGGGGGATCTCTGGGCCCCGATAAACTCATCTTT. Translating it yields CALGAPRLPTTGGSLGPDKLIF.

This clone was detected only a few times. The chain combines TRDV1 with TRDJ1; maybe TRDD3 (5 bases). Germline CDR1 reads TSWWSYY; CDR2 reads QGS. V was trimmed by 5 bases and J by 0 bases, leaving 22 bases between them. The CDR3 is 18 amino acids. CDR3 sequence (DNA): TGTGCTCTTGGGACAACGAAGGTCACTGGCCGGAACACCGATAAACTCATCTTT. Translating it yields CALGTTKVTGRNTDKLIF.

This clone was found a few times. V usage is TRDV1 and J usage is TRDJ1, with TRDD3 identical over 11 bases. This CDR3 has 16 amino acids. Germline V lookup: CDR1 TSWWSYY, CDR2 QGS. V lost 3 bases, J lost 11 bases, and 14 bases stayed unmatched. In DNA form, the CDR3 reads TGTGCTCTTGGGGACCCTGACTCACTGGGGGATAAAGTTCTCATCTTT. It translates to CALGDPDSLGDKVLIF.

This chain connects TRDV1 to TRDJ3, with TRDD3 matching over 7 bases. This CDR3 is 23 amino acids long. With 0 bases clipped from V and 5 bases from J, the junction kept 22 bases outside the gene matches. Germline CDR1 TSWWSYY, CDR2 QGS. CDR3 sequence: CALGELEYDLRDTSYRDTRQMFF. In DNA, the CDR3 is TGTGCTCTTGGGGAACTAGAGTATGACCTACGGGATACATCGTACCGGGACACCCGACAGATGTTTTTC.

This clone was found a few times. This sequence joins TRDV1 and TRDJ1; 11 bases line up with TRDD3. The CDR3 extends over 17 amino acids. Trimming took 3 bases from V and 3 from J; bases not matched to a gene: 9. CDR1 and CDR2 from the germline V gene are TSWWSYY and QGS. CDR3 bases: TGTGCTCTTGGGGATCACACTGGGGGATATGACGCCGATAAACTCATCTTT. It is translated as CALGDHTGGYDADKLIF.

The genes are TRDV1 and TRDJ1; D is unresolved. Trimming removed 1 base from V and 10 bases from J, with 25 bases in between. Germline V gives CDR1 TSWWSYY, CDR2 QGS. The CDR3 consists of 17 residues. CDR3 sequence: CALGERPSTPQQCRLIF. CDR3 bases: TGTGCTCTTGGGGAACGACCGTCGACACCCCAGCAGTGTAGACTCATCTTT.

In this sample, this clone turned up once. The gene calls are TRDV1 and TRDJ1, with TRDD3 matching over 8 bases. The V and J ends lost 5 bases and 0 bases, in that order; junction bases with no gene match: 14. Per germline, CDR1 TSWWSYY and CDR2 QGS. The CDR3 has 18 residues. The chain's CDR3 is CALGTETGGWEDTDKLIF. For the CDR3, the DNA is TGTGCTCTTGGGACCGAGACTGGGGGTTGGGAAGACACCGATAAACTCATCTTT.

This sequence joins TRDV1 and TRDJ1; D may be TRDD1 (6 bases). CDR1 is TSWWSYY and CDR2 is QGS in the germline V gene. This CDR3 region has 18 residues. Trimming took off 5 bases at V and 0 bases at J, with 22 bases between the two ends. The CDR3 here is CALGPPFRSNSHTDKLIF. CDR3 DNA: TGTGCTCTTGGGCCGCCTTTCAGGTCCAATAGTCACACCGATAAACTCATCTTT.

This chain joins TRDV1 and TRDJ1; 9 nucleotides match TRDD2. CDR3 length equals 16 residues. The trim removed 4 bases at V and 7 bases at J, leaving 13 bases unmatched. Germline V gene lookup returns CDR1 TSWWSYY and CDR2 QGS. CDR3 loop: CALGAPPSYGTPKLIF. The CDR3 DNA sequence: TGTGCTCTTGGGGCCCCTCCTTCCTACGGGACCCCTAAACTCATCTTT.

This clone was seen only a few times. A junction boundary mismatches the germline segment, possibly from a read error. The gene calls are TRDV1 and TRDJ2, with 7 bases fitting TRDD3. The CDR3 loop spans 24 amino acids. Germline CDR1 and CDR2: TSWWSYY and QGS. The chain's CDR3 is CALGEQKRSLRVSGGSSLAAQLFF. CDR3 nucleotide sequence: TGTGCTCTTGGGGAACAGAAACGTTCCCTACGAGTGTCCGGGGGATCAAGTTTGGCAGCACAACTCTTCTTT.

V gene TRDV1 combines with J gene TRDJ1; perhaps TRDD2 as D (9 bases). The CDR3 has 26 residues. The V end was cut by 1 base, the J end by 2 bases, with 44 bases between. The germline gives CDR1 TSWWSYY, CDR2 QGS. CDR3: CALGERLRGPSYPGWWGIRGTDKLIF. The CDR3 DNA sequence: TGTGCTCTTGGGGAACGTCTTAGAGGCCCTTCCTACCCCGGTTGGTGGGGGATCCGAGGAACCGATAAACTCATCTTT.

This rearrangement joins TRDV1 to TRDJ1, with 9 bases fitting TRDD3. CDR3 length: 18 amino acids. The junction had 13 bases not matched to a gene; V was cut back by 4 bases and J by 1 base. Germline-derived CDR1 and CDR2 are TSWWSYY and QGS. CDR3 sequence: CALGVPRWGIFSTDKLIF. CDR3 nucleotide sequence: TGTGCTCTTGGGGTCCCCCGGTGGGGGATATTCAGCACCGATAAACTCATCTTT.

The chain joins TRDV1 to TRDJ1; 12 positions agree with TRDD3. This CDR3 is 19 amino acids long. Unmatched junction bases numbered 11, after V lost 3 bases and J lost 0 bases. Germline-derived CDR1 and CDR2 are TSWWSYY and QGS. CDR3 nucleotides: TGTGCTCTTGGGGAGACGACACCTGGGGGATACGTCGACACCGATAAACTCATCTTT. It specifies CALGETTPGGYVDTDKLIF.

The V gene is TRDV1, the J gene TRDJ1; TRDD3 matches at 9 bases. The length of the CDR3 is 19 residues. Germline CDR1 and CDR2: TSWWSYY and QGS. V shed 0 bases and J 0 bases; nucleotides not matched to a gene: 11. The CDR3 here is CALGELLSGDTLNTDKLIF. Here the CDR3 DNA reads TGTGCTCTTGGGGAACTACTCTCCGGGGATACGCTCAACACCGATAAACTCATCTTT.

The chain carries TRDV1 and TRDJ1, with 7 bases identical to TRDD3. The V gene's germline CDR1 is TSWWSYY and CDR2 QGS. The CDR3 is 18 amino acids. V was clipped by 4 bases and J by 0 bases; unmatched bases: 14. This CDR3 reads CALGGPVGLGMYTDKLIF. The DNA for the CDR3 is TGTGCTCTTGGGGGGCCTGTGGGACTGGGGATGTACACCGATAAACTCATCTTT.

By proportion, this clone is medium-sized. The gene calls are TRDV1 and TRDJ1, with 9 positions matching TRDD3. V dropped 0 bases and J dropped 0; count of bases not matched to a gene: 17. Germline V gene data show CDR1 as TSWWSYY and CDR2 as QGS. CDR3 length: 21 amino acids. CDR3: CALGELDSTAGGSGYTDKLIF. CDR3 nucleotides: TGTGCTCTTGGGGAACTAGATAGTACGGCTGGGGGATCGGGATACACCGATAAACTCATCTTT.

The gene calls are TRDV1 and TRDJ1, with a tentative D call TRDD3 (9 bases). V dropped 5 bases and J dropped 0 bases, with 61 bases sitting between them. Germline V CDR1 and CDR2: TSWWSYY, QGS. This CDR3 spans 31 amino acids. CDR3 coding DNA: TGTGCTCTTGGGACCCAACCCCTTCGGAACCTTCCTAGGGGGTTTGGGTGGGGGATAGATCCCCGTCAAAACAACACCGATAAACTCATCTTT. Protein: CALGTQPLRNLPRGFGWGIDPRQNNTDKLIF.